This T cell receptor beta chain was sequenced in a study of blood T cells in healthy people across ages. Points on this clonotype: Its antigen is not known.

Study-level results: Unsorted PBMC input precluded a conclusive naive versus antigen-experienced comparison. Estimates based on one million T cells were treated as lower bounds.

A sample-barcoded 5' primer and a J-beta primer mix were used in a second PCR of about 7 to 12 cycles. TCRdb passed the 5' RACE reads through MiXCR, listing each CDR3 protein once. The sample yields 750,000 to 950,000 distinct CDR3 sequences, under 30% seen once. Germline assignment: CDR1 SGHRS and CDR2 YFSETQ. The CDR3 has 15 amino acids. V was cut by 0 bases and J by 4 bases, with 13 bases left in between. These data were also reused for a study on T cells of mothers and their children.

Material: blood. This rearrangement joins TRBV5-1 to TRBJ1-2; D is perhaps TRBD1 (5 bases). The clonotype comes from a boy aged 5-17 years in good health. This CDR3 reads CASSLGQGYPYGYTF. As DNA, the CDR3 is TGCGCCAGCAGCTTGGGGCAGGGATACCCCTATGGCTACACCTTC.